This T cell receptor (beta chain) was sequenced in a study of T cells in Graves' hyperthyroidism and ophthalmopathy. Study-wide context: Peripheral blood was drawn at first diagnosis, prior to all treatment.

The CDR3 has 14 amino acids. In germline, CDR1 is MNHNS, CDR2 SASEGT. Trimming cost V 2 bases and J 2 bases, with 4 bases left between them. It was RNA transcripts that yielded the amplified TCR beta CDR3 regions. In the first-round RT-PCR of the TCR CDR3, the HTBI primer set was used. TCRdb re-analysed the multiplex PCR reads in MiXCR, keeping a single row per CDR3 protein. The sample lists 600,000 to 650,000 distinct CDR3 sequences; 15% to 20% were seen once. There are many counts of this clonotype. A patient was excluded if there was uncontrolled infection, other autoimmune disease, pregnancy or lactation. Clinicians diagnosed patients from clinical symptoms, serum thyroxine and TRAb, thyroid ultrasound and orbital computed tomography.

The V and J genes are TRBV6-1 and TRBJ2-6; D remains ambiguous. The TCR originated in a woman under 40 with Graves' hyperthyroidism. Specimen: blood. The CDR3 bases are TGTGCCAGCAGTGAACAGCCTGGGGCCAACGTCCTGACTTTC. It yields the protein CASSEQPGANVLTF.